This entry concerns a single T cell receptor beta chain. The sample belongs to a study of technical replicates of blood from several donors. The assay was immunoSEQ multiplex PCR, and TCRdb's table has in-frame clones only and misses some. The sample records 66,000 or so clones, approximately 97% being singletons. The CDR3 sequence is 15 residues long. After removal of 4 bases from V and 1 base from J, the junction contained 4 bases not matched to a gene. The V gene's germline CDR1 is SEHNR and CDR2 FQNEAQ (reference sequence). This receptor was obtained from a human donor in good health. This chain joins TRBV7-9 and TRBJ2-5, with 9 nucleotides matching TRBD2. Source material: T cells isolated from PBMCs. The CDR3 DNA sequence: TGTGCCAGCAGCTCTTCGACTAGCGGCCAAGAGACCCAGTACTTC. As protein: CASSSSTSGQETQYF. The complete variable domain, with remaining parts taken from reference TRBV7-9 and TRBJ2-5, reads DTGVSQNPRHKITKRGQNVTFRCDPISEHNRLYWYRQTLGQGPEFLTYFQNEAQLEKSRLLSDRFSAERPKGSFSTLEIQRTEQGDSAMYLCASSSSTSGQETQYFGPGTRLLVL.